Presented here are 22 T cell receptor beta chains from one specimen sequenced in a study of CD8+CD57+ T cells in acquired aplastic anemia. The sequenced patients had an expansion of CD8+CD57+ cells seen by flow cytometry. For CDR3 and TCR beta VDJ profiling, genomic DNA was the template used. TCRdb re-called the reads through MiXCR, storing one row per CDR3 protein. The sample yields 150,000 or so distinct CDR3 sequences, 40% to 65% seen once. Sequences were obtained from sorted CD4+, CD8+, or CD8+CD57+ T cells (not recorded which) from PBMCs. These receptors all come from a human donor with aplastic anemia.

Note on this clonotype: The conserved final phenylalanine or tryptophan is absent from the CDR3, which likely points to a read error. The chain combines TRBV20-1 with TRBJ1-5; D gene unclear. The CDR3 runs to 17 residues. V lost 3 bases and J lost 2, with 20 bases in between. Germline V gene sequence: CDR1 DFQATT, CDR2 SNEGSKA (reference sequence). DNA for the CDR3: TGCAGTGCTAGGGAAGGTGGGAGGGTCGGCGGCAATCAGCCCCAGCATCTT. Its protein product is CSAREGGRVGGNQPQHL.

This clonotype showed up many times. The J gene is TRBJ1-2, the V gene TRBV20-1, with TRBD1 matching over 7 bases. V was pared by 4 bases and J by 7 bases, with 12 bases of the junction left unmatched. CDR1 and CDR2 (germline): DFQATT, SNEGSKA (reference sequence). The CDR3 consists of 14 residues. CDR3 protein: CSAKGSGDSSGYTF. CDR3 coding DNA: TGCAGTGCTAAAGGCTCAGGGGACAGCTCTGGCTACACCTTC.

This clonotype appeared many times. The chain is built from TRBV4-2 and TRBJ1-5, with D perhaps TRBD1 (5 bases). From germline, CDR1 is LGHNA and CDR2 YNFKEQ. V gave up 3 bases and J gave up 6 bases, with 15 bases separating them. The CDR3 has 15 residues. The CDR3 sequence: CASSHESWDGQPQHF. DNA of the CDR3: TGTGCCAGCAGCCACGAATCCTGGGACGGTCAGCCCCAGCATTTT.

This clonotype was detected a few times. The chain recombines TRBV27 with TRBJ1-2; D is ambiguous. Germline V gene sequence: CDR1 MNHEY, CDR2 SMNVEV (reference sequence). Trimming stripped 2 bases from V and 7 bases from J, with 17 bases between. This CDR3 spans 15 amino acids. The CDR3 is CASSLGQASLFGYTF. The CDR3 DNA reads TGTGCCAGCAGTTTAGGGCAGGCAAGTCTTTTTGGCTACACCTTC.

The J gene is TRBJ2-5, the V gene TRBV2; D remains ambiguous. CDR3 length equals 14 residues. Germline CDR1 SNHLY, CDR2 FYNNEI. Deletions cut 5 bases from V and 0 bases from J, with 10 bases between. The CDR3 loop is CASSWASNQETQYF. The CDR3 DNA reads as TGTGCCAGCAGTTGGGCGAGCAACCAAGAGACCCAGTACTTC.

The chain carries TRBV9 and TRBJ2-5; tentatively, D is TRBD1 or TRBD2 (6 bases each). V was pared by 3 bases and J by 5 bases, with 17 bases between. The CDR3 extends over 15 amino acids. CDR1 is SGDLS, CDR2 YYNGEE, per germline. The CDR3 coding sequence is TGTGCCAGCAGCGGCTTGACGGGGGCAGGGGAGACCCAGTACTTC. It translates to CASSGLTGAGETQYF.

As for this clonotype: One junction end does not reproduce the germline sequence, and a read error may be involved. The chain is built from TRBV7-8 and TRBJ1-6; the D gene is possibly TRBD1 (5 bases). The length of the CDR3 is 16 residues. In germline, CDR1 is SGHVS, CDR2 FQNEAQ. CDR3 in DNA: TGTACCAGCAGCTTGGGGCGTCAGGGAGTGAATTCACCCCTCCACTTT. Amino acid sequence: CTSSLGRQGVNSPLHF. The full variable domain, in which reference TRBV7-8 and TRBJ1-6 provide the parts outside the CDR3, is GAGVSQSPRYKVAKRGQDVALRCDPISGHVSLFWYQQALGQGPEFLTYFQNEAQLDKSGLPSDRFFAERPEGSVSTLKIQRTQQEDSAVYLCTSSLGRQGVNSPLHFGNGTRLTVT.

In this sample, this clonotype turned up many times. The genes are TRBV6-1 and TRBJ1-1; unclear D gene. The CDR3 is 16 amino acids. Germline values: CDR1 MNHNS, CDR2 SASEGT. Trimming stripped 3 bases from V and 2 bases from J, with 16 bases between. The CDR3 loop is CASSDNPGPTNTEAFF. The CDR3 nucleotides are TGTGCCAGCAGTGATAATCCCGGACCGACAAACACTGAAGCTTTCTTT.

The rearrangement joins TRBV24-1 to TRBJ1-2, with D unresolved. The CDR3 spans 16 residues. Germline-derived CDR1 and CDR2 are KGHDR and SFDVKD. V was shortened by 7 bases and J by 4 bases, with 21 bases between the two germline ends. For the CDR3, the DNA is TGTGCCACCAGCCCCGGGAGGAATTCGATCGGCTATGGCTACACCTTC. Amino acids: CATSPGRNSIGYGYTF.

This clonotype appeared many times. The chain joins TRBV7-9 to TRBJ2-7; 7 bases agree with TRBD1. J was trimmed by 4 bases and V by 4 bases; bases with no gene match: 10. Germline V lookup: CDR1 SEHNR, CDR2 FQNEAQ (reference sequence). The CDR3 consists of 15 residues. The CDR3 sequence: CASSSASGQKYEQYF. In nucleotides, the CDR3 is TGTGCCAGCAGCTCGGCATCGGGACAGAAGTACGAGCAGTACTTC. The variable domain in full, completed from reference TRBV7-9 and TRBJ2-7, reads DTGVSQNPRHKITKRGQNVTFRCDPISEHNRLYWYRQTLGQGPEFLTYFQNEAQLEKSRLLSDRFSAERPKGSFSTLEIQRTEQGDSAMYLCASSSASGQKYEQYFGPGTRLTVT.

This clonotype was observed a handful of times. This chain joins TRBV27 and TRBJ2-1; perhaps TRBD1 as D (6 bases). CDR1 MNHEY and CDR2 SMNVEV come from the germline V gene (reference sequence). CDR3 length: 15 amino acids. The V and J ends lost 2 bases and 5 bases respectively, with 13 bases between them. CDR3 amino acids: CASSLGDAGDNEQFF. The CDR3 bases are TGTGCCAGCAGTTTAGGGGACGCAGGGGACAATGAGCAGTTCTTC.

The chain recombines TRBV20-1 with TRBJ2-5, with no clear D. Germline V gives CDR1 DFQATT, CDR2 SNEGSKA (reference sequence). V lost 6 bases and J lost 4, with 15 bases in between. The CDR3 totals 13 residues. CDR3 nucleotides: TGCAGTGCCAAGACCACAGTATCAGAGACCCAGTACTTC. It yields the protein CSAKTTVSETQYF.

A remark on this clonotype: An end of the junction differs from the germline gene, which may be a read error. CDR3 nucleotides: TGCGCCACCAGCAGAGATCCCGGAGGGACACATCAGCCCCAGCATTTT. This codes for CATSRDPGGTHQPQHF. This chain links TRBV15 with TRBJ1-5, with D possibly TRBD1 on 6 matching bases. The V gene's germline CDR1 is LNHNV and CDR2 YYDKDF (reference sequence). The CDR3 loop spans 16 amino acids. The complete variable domain, with remaining parts taken from reference TRBV15 and TRBJ1-5, reads DAMVIQNPRYQVTQFGKPVTLSCSQTLNHNVMYWYQQKSSQAPKLLFHYYDKDFNNEADTPDNFQSRRPNTSFCFLDIRSPGLGDTAMYLCATSRDPGGTHQPQHFGDGTRLSIL.

To note about this clonotype: A much larger clone is a single base away; this may be a read error. The chain is built from TRBV20-1 and TRBJ2-4; 9 positions match TRBD2. Trimming at V came to 5 bases and at J to 0 bases, leaving 14 bases not matched to a gene. The CDR3 contains 18 residues. The germline CDR1 and CDR2 sequences are DFQATT and SNEGSKA (reference sequence). Here the CDR3 reads CSALGLARGREAKNIQYF. The DNA of the CDR3 is TGCAGTGCTCTTGGACTAGCGAGGGGACGGGAAGCCAAAAACATTCAGTACTTC.

The chain is built from TRBV24-1 and TRBJ2-3; maybe TRBD1 (5 bases). The CDR3 is 13 amino acids. Germline lookup yields CDR1 KGHDR and CDR2 SFDVKD. Trimming stripped 9 bases from V and 1 base from J, with 10 bases between. The chain's CDR3 is CATGTRGTDTQYF. The DNA of the CDR3 is TGTGCCACCGGCACCAGGGGCACAGATACGCAGTATTTT.

A single count supports this clonotype. This chain joins TRBV2 and TRBJ2-1; TRBD2 agrees at 7 bases. The length of the CDR3 is 15 residues. Unmatched junction bases numbered 6, after V lost 6 bases and J lost 1 base. Germline CDR1 and CDR2: SNHLY and FYNNEI. The CDR3 sequence is CASSAGDLSYNEQFF. The CDR3 DNA is TGTGCCAGCAGCGCGGGGGACCTTTCCTACAATGAGCAGTTCTTC. The full variable domain, completed using reference TRBV2 and TRBJ2-1, is EPEVTQTPSHQVTQMGQEVILRCVPISNHLYFYWYRQILGQKVEFLVSFYNNEISEKSEIFDDQFSVERPDGSNFTLKIRSTKLEDSAMYFCASSAGDLSYNEQFFGPGTRLTVL.

This clonotype was counted ten times or more. V usage is TRBV7-9 and J usage is TRBJ1-4; D unclear. The germline V and J ends were trimmed by 3 bases and 0 bases, with 11 bases remaining between them. Germline assignment: CDR1 SEHNR and CDR2 FQNEAQ (reference sequence). There are 16 residues in the CDR3. The CDR3 nucleotides are TGTGCCAGCAGCTTGGTGAAGGGAACAACTAATGAAAAACTGTTTTTT. Encoded protein: CASSLVKGTTNEKLFF.

The V and J genes are TRBV19 and TRBJ2-5; 9 bases agree with TRBD1. Trimming took 4 bases from V and 6 from J; bases not matched to a gene: 9. The CDR3 runs to 15 residues. Germline loops: CDR1 LNHDA, CDR2 SQIVND (reference sequence). CDR3 DNA: TGTGCCAGTAGTACGGGACAGGGAGGCGGACAGACCCAGTACTTC. Protein sequence: CASSTGQGGGQTQYF.

The chain uses TRBV24-1 and TRBJ1-2; D is unresolved. V lost 3 bases to trimming and J lost 5 bases, with 12 bases between them. Germline lookup yields CDR1 KGHDR and CDR2 SFDVKD. This CDR3 contains 14 residues. The chain's CDR3 is CATSDRTGLYGYTF. The CDR3 bases are TGTGCCACCAGTGATCGGACCGGCTTGTATGGCTACACCTTC.

This clonotype was recorded a few times. V gene TRBV7-9 combines with J gene TRBJ2-3; possible D gene TRBD2, 6 bases. Germline V gives CDR1 SEHNR, CDR2 FQNEAQ (reference sequence). The CDR3 runs 13 residues. Trimming stripped 3 bases from V and 4 bases from J, with 8 bases between. DNA for the CDR3: TGTGCCAGCAGCTTCTGGGAGGCAGATACGCAGTATTTT. It codes for CASSFWEADTQYF.

This clonotype was detected ten times or more. This chain links TRBV20-1 with TRBJ2-5; no firm D call. V lost 0 bases and J lost 2, with 16 bases in between. The CDR3 is made up of 16 amino acids. Germline V gives CDR1 DFQATT, CDR2 SNEGSKA (reference sequence). CDR3 loop: CSARDLTGGEQETQYF. CDR3 DNA: TGCAGTGCTAGAGATCTAACTGGCGGAGAGCAAGAGACCCAGTACTTC.

This clonotype showed up many times. The chain recombines TRBV20-1 with TRBJ2-3; 8 positions match TRBD1. This CDR3 is built from 15 residues. CDR1 DFQATT and CDR2 SNEGSKA come from the germline V gene (reference sequence). Trimming at V came to 1 base and at J to 3 bases, leaving 6 bases not matched to a gene. CDR3 amino acids: CSARVRGRGTDTQYF. The DNA of the CDR3 is TGCAGTGCTAGAGTCAGGGGGCGCGGGACAGATACGCAGTATTTT.